This T cell receptor beta chain was retrieved from a study of T cell responses to AZD1222 COVID-19 vaccine. The V gene lost 5 bases and the J gene lost 7 bases, with 9 bases spanning the gap. There are 12 residues in the CDR3. The germline V gene has CDR1 SGHAT and CDR2 FQNNGV. Findings and limits, study-wide: The study found vaccine-associated CD4 TCRs spanning spike, dominant at 160-218 and 743-854.

The table came from immunoSEQ multiplex PCR; TCRdb's copy has only in-frame clones and leaves some out. This sample yields some 140,000 clones, of which over 90% are seen a single time; 5% to 7% belongs to the top ten. With respect to this clone: Its target is not known.

The source material was peripheral blood, sampled on day 0 of AZD1222 vaccination. The source of this sequence is an adult in good health. The V gene is TRBV11-2, the J gene TRBJ2-1; D ambiguous. CDR3 protein: CASSRWSNEQFF. CDR3 nucleotides: TGTGCCAGCAGCCGCTGGTCTAATGAGCAGTTCTTC.